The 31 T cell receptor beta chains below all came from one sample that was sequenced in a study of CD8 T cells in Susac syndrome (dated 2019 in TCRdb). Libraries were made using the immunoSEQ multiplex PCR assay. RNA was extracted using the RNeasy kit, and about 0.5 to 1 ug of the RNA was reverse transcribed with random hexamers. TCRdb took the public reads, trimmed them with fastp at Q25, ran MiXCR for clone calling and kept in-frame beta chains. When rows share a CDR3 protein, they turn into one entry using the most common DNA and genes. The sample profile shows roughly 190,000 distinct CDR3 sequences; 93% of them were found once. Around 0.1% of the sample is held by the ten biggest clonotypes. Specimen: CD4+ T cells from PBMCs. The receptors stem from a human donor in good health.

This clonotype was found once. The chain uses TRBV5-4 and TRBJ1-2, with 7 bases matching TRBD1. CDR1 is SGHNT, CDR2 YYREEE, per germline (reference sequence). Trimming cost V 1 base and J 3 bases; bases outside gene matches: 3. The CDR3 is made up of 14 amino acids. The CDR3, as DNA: TGTGCCAGCAGCTTGAGGGGGCGCGACTATGGCTACACCTTC. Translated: CASSLRGRDYGYTF.

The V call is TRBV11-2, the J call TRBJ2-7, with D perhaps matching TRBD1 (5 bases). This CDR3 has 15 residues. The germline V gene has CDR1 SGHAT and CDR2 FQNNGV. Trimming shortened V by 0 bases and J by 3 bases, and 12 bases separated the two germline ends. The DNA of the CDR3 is TGTGCCAGCAGCTTAGATCAGTTTAGGGGCTACGAGCAGTACTTC. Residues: CASSLDQFRGYEQYF. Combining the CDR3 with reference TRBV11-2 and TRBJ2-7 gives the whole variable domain EAGVAQSPRYKIIEKRQSVAFWCNPISGHATLYWYQQILGQGPKLLIQFQNNGVVDDSQLPKDRFSAERLKGVDSTLKIQPAKLEDSAVYLCASSLDQFRGYEQYFGPGTRLTVT.

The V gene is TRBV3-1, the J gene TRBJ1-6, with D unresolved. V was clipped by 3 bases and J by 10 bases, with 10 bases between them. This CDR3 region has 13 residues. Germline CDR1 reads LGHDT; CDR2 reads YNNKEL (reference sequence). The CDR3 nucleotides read TGTGCCAGCAGCCACTTACTTGGGTCACCCCTCCACTTT. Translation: CASSHLLGSPLHF.

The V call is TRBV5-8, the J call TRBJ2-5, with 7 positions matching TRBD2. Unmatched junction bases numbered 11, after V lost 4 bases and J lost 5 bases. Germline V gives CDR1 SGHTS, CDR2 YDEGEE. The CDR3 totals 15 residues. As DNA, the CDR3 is TGTGCCAGCAGCCCGGGGGGTAGAGACCGGGAGACCCAGTACTTC. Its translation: CASSPGGRDRETQYF. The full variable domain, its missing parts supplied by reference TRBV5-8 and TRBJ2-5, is EAGVTQSPTHLIKTRGQQATLRCSPISGHTSVYWYQQALGLGLQFLLWYDEGEERNRGNFPPRFSGRQFPNYSSELNVNALELEDSALYLCASSPGGRDRETQYFGPGTRLLVL.

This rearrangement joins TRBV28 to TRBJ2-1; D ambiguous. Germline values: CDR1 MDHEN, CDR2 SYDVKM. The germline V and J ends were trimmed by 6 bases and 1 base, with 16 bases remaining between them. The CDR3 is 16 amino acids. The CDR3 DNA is TGTGCCAGCAGCTCCCCGGAGTTTTGGTCCTACAATGAGCAGTTCTTC. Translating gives CASSSPEFWSYNEQFF.

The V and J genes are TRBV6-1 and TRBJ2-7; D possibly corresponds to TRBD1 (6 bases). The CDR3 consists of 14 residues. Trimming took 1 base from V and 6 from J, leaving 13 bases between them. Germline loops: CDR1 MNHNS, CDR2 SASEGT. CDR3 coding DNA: TGTGCCAGCAGTGAAGGGACAGATCTCGGCGAGCAGTACTTC. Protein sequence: CASSEGTDLGEQYF.

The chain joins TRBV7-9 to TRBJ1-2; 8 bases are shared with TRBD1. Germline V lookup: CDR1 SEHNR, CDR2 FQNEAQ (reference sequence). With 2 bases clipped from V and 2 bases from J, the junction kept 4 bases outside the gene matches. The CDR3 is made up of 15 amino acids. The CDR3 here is CASSLNRQGNYGYTF. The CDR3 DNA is TGTGCCAGCAGCTTAAACAGACAGGGGAACTATGGCTACACCTTC.

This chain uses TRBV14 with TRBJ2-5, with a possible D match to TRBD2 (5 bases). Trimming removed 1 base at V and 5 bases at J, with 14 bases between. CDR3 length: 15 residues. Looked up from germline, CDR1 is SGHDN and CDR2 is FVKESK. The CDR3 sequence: CASSQGLASRETQYF. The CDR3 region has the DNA TGTGCCAGCAGCCAAGGTTTAGCTAGCCGGGAGACCCAGTACTTC.

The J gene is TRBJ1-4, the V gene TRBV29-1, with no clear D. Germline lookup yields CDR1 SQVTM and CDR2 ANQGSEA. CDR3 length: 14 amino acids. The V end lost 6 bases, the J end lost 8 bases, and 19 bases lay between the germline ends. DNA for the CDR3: TGCAGCGTCGCCCCTACCGGGTCCGGAGAAAAACTGTTTTTT. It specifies CSVAPTGSGEKLFF.

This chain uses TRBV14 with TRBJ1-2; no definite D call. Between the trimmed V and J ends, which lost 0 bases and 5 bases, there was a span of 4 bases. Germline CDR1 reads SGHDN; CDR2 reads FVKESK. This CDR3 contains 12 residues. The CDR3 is CASSQDWYGYTF. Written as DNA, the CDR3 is TGTGCCAGCAGCCAAGATTGGTATGGCTACACCTTC.

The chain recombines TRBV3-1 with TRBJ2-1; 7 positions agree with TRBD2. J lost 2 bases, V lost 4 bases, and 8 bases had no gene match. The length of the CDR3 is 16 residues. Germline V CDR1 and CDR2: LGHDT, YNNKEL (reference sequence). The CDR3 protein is CASSPTSSGPYNEQFF. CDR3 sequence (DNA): TGTGCCAGCAGCCCTACTTCTAGCGGCCCCTACAATGAGCAGTTCTTC.

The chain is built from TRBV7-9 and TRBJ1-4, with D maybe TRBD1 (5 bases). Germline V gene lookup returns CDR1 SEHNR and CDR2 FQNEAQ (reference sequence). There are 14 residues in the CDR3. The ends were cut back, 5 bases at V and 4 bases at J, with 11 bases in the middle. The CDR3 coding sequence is TGTGCCAGCAGCGATCGACAGTATAATGAAAAACTGTTTTTT. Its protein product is CASSDRQYNEKLFF.

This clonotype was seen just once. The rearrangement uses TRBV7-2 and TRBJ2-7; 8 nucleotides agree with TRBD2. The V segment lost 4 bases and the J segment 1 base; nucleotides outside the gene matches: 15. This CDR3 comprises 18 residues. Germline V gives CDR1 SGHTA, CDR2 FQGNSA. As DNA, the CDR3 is TGTGCCAGCAGCTCGCCGACTAGCGTCAAACTTCGGTCCTACGAGCAGTACTTC. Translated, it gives CASSSPTSVKLRSYEQYF.

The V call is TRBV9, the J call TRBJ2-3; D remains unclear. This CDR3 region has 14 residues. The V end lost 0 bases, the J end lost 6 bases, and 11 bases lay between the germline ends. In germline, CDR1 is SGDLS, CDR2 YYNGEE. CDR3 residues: CASSVEIDGDTQYF. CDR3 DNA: TGTGCCAGCAGCGTAGAAATAGACGGGGATACGCAGTATTTT.

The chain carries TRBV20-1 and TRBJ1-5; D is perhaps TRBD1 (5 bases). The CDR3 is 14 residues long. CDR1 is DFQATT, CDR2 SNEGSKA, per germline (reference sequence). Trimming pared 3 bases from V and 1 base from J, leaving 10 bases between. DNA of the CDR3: TGCAGTGCTAGGGGGCGTAGAAGCAATCAGCCCCAGCATTTT. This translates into CSARGRRSNQPQHF.

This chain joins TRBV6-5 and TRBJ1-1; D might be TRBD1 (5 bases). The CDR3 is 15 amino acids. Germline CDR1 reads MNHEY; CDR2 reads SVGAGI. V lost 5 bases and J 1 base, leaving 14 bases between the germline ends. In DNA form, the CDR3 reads TGTGCCAGCAGTACTAGGGGAGTGTCGAACACTGAAGCTTTCTTT. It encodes CASSTRGVSNTEAFF.

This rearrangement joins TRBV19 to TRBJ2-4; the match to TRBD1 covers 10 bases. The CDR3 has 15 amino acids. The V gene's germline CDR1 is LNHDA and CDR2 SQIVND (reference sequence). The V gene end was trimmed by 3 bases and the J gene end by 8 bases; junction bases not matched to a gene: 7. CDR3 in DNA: TGTGCCAGTAGTATTACCGGGACAGGGGTTGACATTCAGTACTTC. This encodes CASSITGTGVDIQYF.

CDR3 in DNA: TGTGCCAGCAGTTTAAGACGGGGGATAACCGGGGAGCTGTTTTTT. Translation: CASSLRRGITGELFF. V usage is TRBV27 and J usage is TRBJ2-2; possible D gene TRBD2, 6 bases. The CDR3 runs to 15 residues. CDR1 is MNHEY, CDR2 SMNVEV, per germline (reference sequence). The germline V and J ends were trimmed by 2 bases and 5 bases, with 12 bases remaining between them.

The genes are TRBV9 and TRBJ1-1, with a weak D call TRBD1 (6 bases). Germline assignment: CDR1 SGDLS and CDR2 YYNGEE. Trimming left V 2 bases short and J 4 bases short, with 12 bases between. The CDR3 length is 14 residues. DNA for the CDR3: TGTGCCAGCAGCGTCTCGGGGGGCTTCACTGAAGCTTTCTTT. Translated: CASSVSGGFTEAFF. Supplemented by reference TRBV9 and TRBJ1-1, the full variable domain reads DSGVTQTPKHLITATGQRVTLRCSPRSGDLSVYWYQQSLDQGLQFLIQYYNGEERAKGNILERFSAQQFPDLHSELNLSSLELGDSALYFCASSVSGGFTEAFFGQGTRLTVV.

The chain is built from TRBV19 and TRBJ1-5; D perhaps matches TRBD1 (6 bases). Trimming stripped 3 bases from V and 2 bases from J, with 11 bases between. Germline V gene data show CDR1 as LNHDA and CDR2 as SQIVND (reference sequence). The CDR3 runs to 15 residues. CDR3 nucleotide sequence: TGTGCCAGTAGTATCAGGGGCCAGGGCAATCAGCCCCAGCATTTT. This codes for CASSIRGQGNQPQHF.

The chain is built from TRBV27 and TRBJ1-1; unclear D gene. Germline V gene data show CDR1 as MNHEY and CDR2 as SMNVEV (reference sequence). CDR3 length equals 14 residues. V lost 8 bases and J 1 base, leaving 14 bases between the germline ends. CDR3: CASHLGPQNTEAFF. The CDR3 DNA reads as TGTGCCAGCCACCTTGGGCCGCAGAACACTGAAGCTTTCTTT.

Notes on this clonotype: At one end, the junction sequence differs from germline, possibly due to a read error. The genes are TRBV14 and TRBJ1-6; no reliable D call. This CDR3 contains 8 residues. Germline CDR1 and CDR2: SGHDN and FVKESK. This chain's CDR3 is CASSPTYF. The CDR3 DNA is TGTGCCAGCAGCCCGACCTACTTT.

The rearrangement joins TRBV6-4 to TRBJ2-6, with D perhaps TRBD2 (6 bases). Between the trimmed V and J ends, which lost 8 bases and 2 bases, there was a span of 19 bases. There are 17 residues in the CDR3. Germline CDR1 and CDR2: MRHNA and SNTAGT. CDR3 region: CASRPWGGDAGANVLTF. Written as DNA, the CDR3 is TGTGCCAGCCGTCCTTGGGGCGGGGATGCTGGGGCCAACGTCCTGACTTTC.

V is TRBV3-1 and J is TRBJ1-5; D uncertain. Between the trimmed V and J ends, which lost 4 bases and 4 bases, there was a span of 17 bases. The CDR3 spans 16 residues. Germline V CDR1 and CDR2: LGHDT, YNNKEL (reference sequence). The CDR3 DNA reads TGTGCCAGCAGCCCTGGGGTTGAGTTAGGGAATCAGCCCCAGCATTTT. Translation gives CASSPGVELGNQPQHF.

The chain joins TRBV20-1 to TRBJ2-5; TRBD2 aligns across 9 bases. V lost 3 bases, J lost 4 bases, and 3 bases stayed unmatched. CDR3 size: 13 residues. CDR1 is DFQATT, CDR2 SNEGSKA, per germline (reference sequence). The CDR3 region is CSASSGGGETQYF. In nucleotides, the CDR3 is TGCAGTGCTAGTAGCGGGGGAGGAGAGACCCAGTACTTC.

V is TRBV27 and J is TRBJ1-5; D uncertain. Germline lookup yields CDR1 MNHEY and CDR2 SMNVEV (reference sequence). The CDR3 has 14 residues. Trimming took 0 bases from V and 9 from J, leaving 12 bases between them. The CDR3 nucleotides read TGTGCCAGCAGTTTATCGACCCTCCGGGGGCCCCAGCATTTT. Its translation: CASSLSTLRGPQHF.

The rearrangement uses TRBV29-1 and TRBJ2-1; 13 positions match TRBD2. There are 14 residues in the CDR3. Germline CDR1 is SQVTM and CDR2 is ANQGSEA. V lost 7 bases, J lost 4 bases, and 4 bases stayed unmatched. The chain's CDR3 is CSAWTSGGYNEQFF. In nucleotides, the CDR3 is TGCAGCGCTTGGACTAGCGGGGGTTACAATGAGCAGTTCTTC.

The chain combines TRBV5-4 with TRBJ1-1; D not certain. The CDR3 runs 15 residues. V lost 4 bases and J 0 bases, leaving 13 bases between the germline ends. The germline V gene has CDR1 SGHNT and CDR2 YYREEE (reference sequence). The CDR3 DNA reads TGTGCCAGCAGCCCTGGGTCTCCACTGAACACTGAAGCTTTCTTT. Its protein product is CASSPGSPLNTEAFF.

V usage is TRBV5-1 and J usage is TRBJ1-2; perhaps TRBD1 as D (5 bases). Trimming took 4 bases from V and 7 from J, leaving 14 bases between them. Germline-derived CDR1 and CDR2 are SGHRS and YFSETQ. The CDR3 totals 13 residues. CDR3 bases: TGCGCCAGCAGCCGGGACGGGGCGGCTGGCTACACCTTC. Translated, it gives CASSRDGAAGYTF.

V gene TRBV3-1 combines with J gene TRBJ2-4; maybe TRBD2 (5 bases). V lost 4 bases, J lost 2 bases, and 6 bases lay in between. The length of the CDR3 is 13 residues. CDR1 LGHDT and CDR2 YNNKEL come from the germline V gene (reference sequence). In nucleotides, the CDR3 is TGTGCCAGCAGCCGAGGGACCAAAAACATTCAGTACTTC. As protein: CASSRGTKNIQYF.

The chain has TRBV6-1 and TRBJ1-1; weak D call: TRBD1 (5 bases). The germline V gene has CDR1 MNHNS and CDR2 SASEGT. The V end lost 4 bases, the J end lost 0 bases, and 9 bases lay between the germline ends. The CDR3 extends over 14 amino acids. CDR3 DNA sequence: TGTGCCAGCAGTGGACAGAACGTGAACACTGAAGCTTTCTTT. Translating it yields CASSGQNVNTEAFF.